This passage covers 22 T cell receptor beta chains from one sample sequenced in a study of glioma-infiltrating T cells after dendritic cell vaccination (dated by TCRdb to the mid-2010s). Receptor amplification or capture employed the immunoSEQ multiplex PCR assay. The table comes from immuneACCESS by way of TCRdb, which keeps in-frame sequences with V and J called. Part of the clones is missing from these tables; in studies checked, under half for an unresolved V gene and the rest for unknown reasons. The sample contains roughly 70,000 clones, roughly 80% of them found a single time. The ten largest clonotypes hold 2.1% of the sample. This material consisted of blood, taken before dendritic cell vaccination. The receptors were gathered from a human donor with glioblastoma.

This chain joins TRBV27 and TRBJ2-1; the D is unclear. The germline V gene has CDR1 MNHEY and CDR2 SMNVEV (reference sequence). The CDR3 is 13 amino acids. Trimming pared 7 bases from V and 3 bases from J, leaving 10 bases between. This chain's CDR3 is CASTGGYYNEQFF. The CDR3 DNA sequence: TGTGCCAGCACTGGCGGATACTACAATGAGCAGTTCTTC.

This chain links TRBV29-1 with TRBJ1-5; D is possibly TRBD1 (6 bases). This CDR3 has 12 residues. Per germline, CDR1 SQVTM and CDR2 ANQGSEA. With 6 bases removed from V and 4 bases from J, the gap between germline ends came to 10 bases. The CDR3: CSVGDINQPQHF. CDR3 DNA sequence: TGCAGCGTAGGGGACATTAATCAGCCCCAGCATTTT.

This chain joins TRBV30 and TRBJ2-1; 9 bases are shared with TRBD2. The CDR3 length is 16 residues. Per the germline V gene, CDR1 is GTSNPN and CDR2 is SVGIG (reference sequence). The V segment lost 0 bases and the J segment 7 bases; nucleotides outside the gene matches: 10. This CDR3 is CAWSVQIVAGANEQFF. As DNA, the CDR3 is TGTGCCTGGAGTGTACAGATAGTAGCGGGAGCGAATGAGCAGTTCTTC.

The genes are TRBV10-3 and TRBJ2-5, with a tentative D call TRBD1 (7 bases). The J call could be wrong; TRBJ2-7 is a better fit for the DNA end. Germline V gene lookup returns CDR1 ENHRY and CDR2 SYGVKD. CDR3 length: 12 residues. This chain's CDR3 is CAIAGQTYEQYF. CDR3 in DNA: TGTGCCATCGCGGGACAGACCTACGAGCAGTACTTC.

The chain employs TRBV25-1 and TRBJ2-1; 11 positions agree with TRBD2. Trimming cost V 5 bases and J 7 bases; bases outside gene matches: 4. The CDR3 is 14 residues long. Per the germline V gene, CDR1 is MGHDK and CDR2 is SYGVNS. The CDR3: CASSLAGGPNEQFF. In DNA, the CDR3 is TGTGCCAGCAGTTTAGCGGGAGGGCCAAATGAGCAGTTCTTC.

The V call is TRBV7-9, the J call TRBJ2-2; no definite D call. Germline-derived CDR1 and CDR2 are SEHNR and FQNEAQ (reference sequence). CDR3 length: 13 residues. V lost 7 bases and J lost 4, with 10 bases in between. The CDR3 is CASTPSGTGELFF. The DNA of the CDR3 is TGTGCCAGCACCCCGAGTGGCACCGGGGAGCTGTTTTTT.

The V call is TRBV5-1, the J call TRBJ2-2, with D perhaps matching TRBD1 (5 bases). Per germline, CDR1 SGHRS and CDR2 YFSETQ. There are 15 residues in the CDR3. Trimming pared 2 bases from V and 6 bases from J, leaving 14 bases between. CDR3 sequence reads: CASSLSREGAGELFF. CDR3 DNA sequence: TGCGCCAGCAGCTTAAGCAGGGAAGGTGCCGGGGAGCTGTTTTTT.

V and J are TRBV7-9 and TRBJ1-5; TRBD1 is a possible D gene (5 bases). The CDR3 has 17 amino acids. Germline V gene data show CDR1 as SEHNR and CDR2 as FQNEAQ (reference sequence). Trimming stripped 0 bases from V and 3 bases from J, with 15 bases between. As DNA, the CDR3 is TGTGCCAGCAGCTTAGCCTCCCAGGGAGGGGCCAATCAGCCCCAGCATTTT. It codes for CASSLASQGGANQPQHF.

In nucleotides, the CDR3 is TGTGCCAGCAGTTACTCGAACAGGGGATACTATGGCTACACCTTC. This sequence encodes CASSYSNRGYYGYTF. This sequence joins TRBV6-5 and TRBJ1-2; 7 nucleotides line up with TRBD1. This CDR3 has 15 amino acids. CDR1 is MNHEY and CDR2 is SVGAGI in the germline V gene. The V and J ends lost 0 bases and 3 bases, in that order; junction bases with no gene match: 4.

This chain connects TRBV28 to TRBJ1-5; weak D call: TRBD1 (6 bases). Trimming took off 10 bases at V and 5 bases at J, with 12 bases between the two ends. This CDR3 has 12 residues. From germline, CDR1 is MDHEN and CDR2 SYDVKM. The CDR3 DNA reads TGTGCCATCGCAGGGGTGCATCAGCCCCAGCATTTT. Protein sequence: CAIAGVHQPQHF.

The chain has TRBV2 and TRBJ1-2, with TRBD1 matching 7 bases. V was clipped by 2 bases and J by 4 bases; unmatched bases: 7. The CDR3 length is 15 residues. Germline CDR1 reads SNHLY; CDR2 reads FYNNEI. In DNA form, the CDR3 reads TGTGCCAGCAGTGAAACGATAGAGGGGGCCTATGGCTACACCTTC. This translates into CASSETIEGAYGYTF.

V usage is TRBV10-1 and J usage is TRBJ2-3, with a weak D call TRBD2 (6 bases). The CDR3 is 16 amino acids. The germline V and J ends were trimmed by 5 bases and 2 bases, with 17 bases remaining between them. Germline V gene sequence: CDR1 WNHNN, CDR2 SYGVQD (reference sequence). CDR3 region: CASSRKNSGPTDTQYF. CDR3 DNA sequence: TGCGCCAGCAGTCGGAAGAATAGCGGACCCACAGATACGCAGTATTTT.

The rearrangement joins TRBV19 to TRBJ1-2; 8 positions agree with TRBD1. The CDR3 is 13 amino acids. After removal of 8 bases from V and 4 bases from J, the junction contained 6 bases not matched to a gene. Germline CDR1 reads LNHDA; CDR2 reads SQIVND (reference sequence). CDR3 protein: CASGEGQGYGYTF. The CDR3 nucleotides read TGTGCCAGTGGGGAAGGACAGGGCTATGGCTACACCTTC.

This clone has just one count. Written as DNA, the CDR3 is TGTGCCAGCAGCTCCACCACAGGGGATGGCGAGACCCAGTACTTC. This encodes CASSSTTGDGETQYF. The chain carries TRBV11-1 and TRBJ2-5, with 7 bases lining up with TRBD1. CDR3 length: 15 residues. Germline V gene sequence: CDR1 SGHAT, CDR2 FQDESV (reference sequence). With 4 bases clipped from V and 5 bases from J, the junction kept 10 bases outside the gene matches.

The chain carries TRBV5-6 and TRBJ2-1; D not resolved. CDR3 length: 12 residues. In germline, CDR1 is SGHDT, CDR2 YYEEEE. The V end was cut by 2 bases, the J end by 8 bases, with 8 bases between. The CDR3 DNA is TGTGCCAGCAGCTTCACTGTGGATGAGCAGTTCTTC. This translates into CASSFTVDEQFF.

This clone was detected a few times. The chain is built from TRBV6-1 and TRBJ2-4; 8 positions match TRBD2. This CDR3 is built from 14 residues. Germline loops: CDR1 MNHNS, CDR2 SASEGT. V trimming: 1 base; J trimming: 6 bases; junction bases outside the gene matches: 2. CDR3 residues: CASSEGTSINIQYF. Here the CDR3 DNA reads TGTGCCAGCAGTGAAGGGACTAGCATAAACATTCAGTACTTC.

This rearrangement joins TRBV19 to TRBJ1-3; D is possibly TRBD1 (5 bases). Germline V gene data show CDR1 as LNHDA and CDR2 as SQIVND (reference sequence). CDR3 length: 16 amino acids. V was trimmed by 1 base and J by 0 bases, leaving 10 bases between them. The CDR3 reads CASSIGQWSSGNTIYF. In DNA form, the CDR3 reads TGTGCCAGTAGTATAGGACAGTGGAGCTCTGGAAACACCATATATTTT.

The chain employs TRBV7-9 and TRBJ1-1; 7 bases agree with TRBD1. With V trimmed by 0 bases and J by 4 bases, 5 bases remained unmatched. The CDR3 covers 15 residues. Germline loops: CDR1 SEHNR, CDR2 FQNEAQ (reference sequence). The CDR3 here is CASSLAGTAGTEAFF. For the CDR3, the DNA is TGTGCCAGCAGCTTAGCGGGGACAGCTGGCACTGAAGCTTTCTTT.

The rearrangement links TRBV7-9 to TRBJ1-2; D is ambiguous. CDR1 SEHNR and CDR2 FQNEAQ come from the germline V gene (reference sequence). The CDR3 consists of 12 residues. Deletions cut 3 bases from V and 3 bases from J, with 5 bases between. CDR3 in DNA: TGTGCCAGCAGCTTGGAGTACTATGGCTACACCTTC. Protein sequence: CASSLEYYGYTF. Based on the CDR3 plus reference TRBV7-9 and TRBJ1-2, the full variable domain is DTGVSQNPRHKITKRGQNVTFRCDPISEHNRLYWYRQTLGQGPEFLTYFQNEAQLEKSRLLSDRFSAERPKGSFSTLEIQRTEQGDSAMYLCASSLEYYGYTFGSGTRLTVV.

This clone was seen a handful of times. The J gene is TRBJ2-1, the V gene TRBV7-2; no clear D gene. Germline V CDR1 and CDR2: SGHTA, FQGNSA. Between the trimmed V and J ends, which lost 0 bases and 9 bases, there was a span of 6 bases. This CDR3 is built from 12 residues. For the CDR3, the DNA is TGTGCCAGCAGCTTAGCGGTCGGTGAGCAGTTCTTC. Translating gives CASSLAVGEQFF.

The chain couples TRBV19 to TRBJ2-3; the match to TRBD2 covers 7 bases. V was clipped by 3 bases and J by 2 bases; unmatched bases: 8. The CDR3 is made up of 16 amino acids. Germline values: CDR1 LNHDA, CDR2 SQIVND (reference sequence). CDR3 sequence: CASSIGASGYTDTQYF. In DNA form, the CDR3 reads TGTGCCAGTAGTATCGGGGCTAGCGGTTACACAGATACGCAGTATTTT.

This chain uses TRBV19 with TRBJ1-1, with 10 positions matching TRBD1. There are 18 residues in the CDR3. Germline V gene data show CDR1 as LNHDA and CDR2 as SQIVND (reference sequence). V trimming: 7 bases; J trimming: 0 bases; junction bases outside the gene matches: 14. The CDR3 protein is CASTKRGTGAILNTEAFF. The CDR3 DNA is TGTGCCAGTACTAAGAGGGGGACAGGGGCAATTTTGAACACTGAAGCTTTCTTT.